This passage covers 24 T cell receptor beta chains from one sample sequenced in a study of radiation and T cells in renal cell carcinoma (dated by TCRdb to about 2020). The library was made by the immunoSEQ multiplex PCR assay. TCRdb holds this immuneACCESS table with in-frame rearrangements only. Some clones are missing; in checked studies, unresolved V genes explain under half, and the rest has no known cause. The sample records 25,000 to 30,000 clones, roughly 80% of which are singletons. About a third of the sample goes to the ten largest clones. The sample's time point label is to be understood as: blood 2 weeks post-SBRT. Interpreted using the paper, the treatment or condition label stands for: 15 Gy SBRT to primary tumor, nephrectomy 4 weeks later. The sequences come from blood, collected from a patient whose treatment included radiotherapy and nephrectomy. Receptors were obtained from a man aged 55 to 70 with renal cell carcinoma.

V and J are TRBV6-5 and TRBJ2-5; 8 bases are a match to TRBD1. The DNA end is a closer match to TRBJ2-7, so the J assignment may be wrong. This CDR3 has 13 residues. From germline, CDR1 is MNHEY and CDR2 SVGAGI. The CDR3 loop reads CASRWTGSYEQYF. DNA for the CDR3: TGTGCCAGCAGGTGGACAGGGTCCTACGAGCAGTACTTC.

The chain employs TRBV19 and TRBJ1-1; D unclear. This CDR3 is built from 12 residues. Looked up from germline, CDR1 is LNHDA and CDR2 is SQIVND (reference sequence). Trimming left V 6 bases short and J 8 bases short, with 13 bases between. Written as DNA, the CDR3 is TGTGCCAGTAGCACCTTTGAGGACGAAGCTTTCTTT. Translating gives CASSTFEDEAFF.

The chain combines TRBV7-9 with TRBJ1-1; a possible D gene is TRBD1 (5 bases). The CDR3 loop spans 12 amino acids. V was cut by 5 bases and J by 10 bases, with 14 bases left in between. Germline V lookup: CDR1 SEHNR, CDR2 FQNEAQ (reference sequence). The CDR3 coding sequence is TGTGCCAGCAGCCCGGGGGGAATCAGAGCTTTCTTT. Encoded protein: CASSPGGIRAFF.

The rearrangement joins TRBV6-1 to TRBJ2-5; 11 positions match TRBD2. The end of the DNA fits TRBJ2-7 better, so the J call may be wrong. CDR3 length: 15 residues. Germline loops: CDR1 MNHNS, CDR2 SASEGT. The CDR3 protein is CASSDSGRAPYEQYF. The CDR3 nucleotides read TGTGCCAGCAGCGATAGCGGGAGGGCCCCCTACGAGCAGTACTTC.

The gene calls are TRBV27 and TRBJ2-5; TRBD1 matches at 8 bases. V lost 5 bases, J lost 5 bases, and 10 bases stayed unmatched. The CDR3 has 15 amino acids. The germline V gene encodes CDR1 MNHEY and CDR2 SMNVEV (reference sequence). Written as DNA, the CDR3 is TGTGCCAGCAGTCGACGAGACAGGGGATGGGAGACCCAGTACTTC. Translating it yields CASSRRDRGWETQYF.

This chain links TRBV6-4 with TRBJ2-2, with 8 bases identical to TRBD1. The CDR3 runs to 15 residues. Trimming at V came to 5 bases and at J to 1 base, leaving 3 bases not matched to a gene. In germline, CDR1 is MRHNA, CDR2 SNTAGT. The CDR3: CASSRGTGNTGELFF. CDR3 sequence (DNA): TGTGCCAGCAGTCGGGGGACAGGGAACACCGGGGAGCTGTTTTTT.

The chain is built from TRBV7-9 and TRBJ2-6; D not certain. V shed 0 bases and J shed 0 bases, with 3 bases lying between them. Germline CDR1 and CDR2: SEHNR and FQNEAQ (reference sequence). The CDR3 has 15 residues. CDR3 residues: CASSLADSGANVLTF. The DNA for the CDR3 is TGTGCCAGCAGCTTAGCGGACTCTGGGGCCAACGTCCTGACTTTC.

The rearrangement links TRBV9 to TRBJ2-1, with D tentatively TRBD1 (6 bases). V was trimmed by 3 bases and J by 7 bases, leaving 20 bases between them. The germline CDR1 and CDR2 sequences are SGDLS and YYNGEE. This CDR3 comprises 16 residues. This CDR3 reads CASSATHSGRGNEQFF. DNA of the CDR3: TGTGCCAGCAGCGCGACCCACTCGGGTAGGGGGAATGAGCAGTTCTTC.

For the CDR3, the DNA is TGTGCCAGCAGCCCTCCCGGGACAGGGGATAAAGGGGAGCTGTTTTTT. Translation: CASSPPGTGDKGELFF. The chain couples TRBV7-9 to TRBJ2-2, with 10 bases lining up with TRBD1. The CDR3 extends over 16 amino acids. Germline V gives CDR1 SEHNR, CDR2 FQNEAQ (reference sequence). The ends lost 5 bases at V and 8 bases at J; junction bases unmatched: 11.

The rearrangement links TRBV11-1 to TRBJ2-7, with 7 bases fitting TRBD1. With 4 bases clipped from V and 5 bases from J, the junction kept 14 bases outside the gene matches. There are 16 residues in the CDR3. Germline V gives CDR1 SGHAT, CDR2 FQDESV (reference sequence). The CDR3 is CASSSVSPGQHHEQYF. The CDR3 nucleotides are TGTGCCAGCAGCTCCGTGTCTCCGGGACAGCATCACGAGCAGTACTTC.

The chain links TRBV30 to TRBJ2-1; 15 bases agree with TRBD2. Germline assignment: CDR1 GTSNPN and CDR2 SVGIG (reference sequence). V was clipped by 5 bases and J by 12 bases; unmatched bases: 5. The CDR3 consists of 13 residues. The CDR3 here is CAWGLAGGFVQFF. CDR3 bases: TGTGCCTGGGGACTAGCGGGAGGGTTTGTGCAGTTCTTC.

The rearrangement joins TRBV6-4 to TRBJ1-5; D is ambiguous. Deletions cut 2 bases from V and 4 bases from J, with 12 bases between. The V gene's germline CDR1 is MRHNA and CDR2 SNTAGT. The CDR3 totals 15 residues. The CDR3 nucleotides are TGTGCCAGCAGTGACCGCCGACTGCTGAATCAGCCCCAGCATTTT. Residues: CASSDRRLLNQPQHF.

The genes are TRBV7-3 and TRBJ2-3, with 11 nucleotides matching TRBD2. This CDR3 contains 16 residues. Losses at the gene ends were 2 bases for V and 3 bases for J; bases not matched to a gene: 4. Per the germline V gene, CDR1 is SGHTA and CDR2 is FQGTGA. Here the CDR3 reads CASSLSASGRTDTQYF. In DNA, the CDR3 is TGTGCCAGCAGCTTATCGGCTAGCGGGAGGACAGATACGCAGTATTTT.

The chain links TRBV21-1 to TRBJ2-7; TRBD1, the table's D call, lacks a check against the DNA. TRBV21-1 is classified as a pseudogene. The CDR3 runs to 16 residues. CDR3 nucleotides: TGTGCCAGCAGCATCTCCGGGCAGGGTCCCACCTACGAGCAGTACTTC. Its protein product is CASSISGQGPTYEQYF.

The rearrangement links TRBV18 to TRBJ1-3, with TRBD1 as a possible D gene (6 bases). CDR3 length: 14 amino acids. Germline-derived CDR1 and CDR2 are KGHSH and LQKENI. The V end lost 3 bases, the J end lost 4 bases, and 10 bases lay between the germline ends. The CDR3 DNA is TGTGCCAGCTCACCTACGGGGGCCGGAAACACCATATATTTT. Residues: CASSPTGAGNTIYF.

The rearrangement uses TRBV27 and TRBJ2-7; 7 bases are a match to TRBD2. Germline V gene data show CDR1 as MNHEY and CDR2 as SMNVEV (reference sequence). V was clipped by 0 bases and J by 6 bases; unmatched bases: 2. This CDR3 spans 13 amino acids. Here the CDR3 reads CASSLSGGAEQYF. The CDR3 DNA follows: TGTGCCAGCAGTTTATCGGGAGGGGCCGAGCAGTACTTC.

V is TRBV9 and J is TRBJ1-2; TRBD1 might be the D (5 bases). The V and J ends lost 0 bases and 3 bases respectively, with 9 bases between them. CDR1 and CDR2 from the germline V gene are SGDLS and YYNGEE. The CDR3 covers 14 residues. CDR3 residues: CASSVDGDHYGYTF. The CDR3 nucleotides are TGTGCCAGCAGCGTAGACGGGGACCACTATGGCTACACCTTC.

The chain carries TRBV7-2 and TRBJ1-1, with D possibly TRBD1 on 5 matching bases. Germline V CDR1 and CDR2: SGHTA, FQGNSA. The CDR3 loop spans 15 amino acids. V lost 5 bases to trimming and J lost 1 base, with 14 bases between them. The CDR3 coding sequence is TGTGCCAGCAGCCCAATGGACATTCGGAACACTGAAGCTTTCTTT. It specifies CASSPMDIRNTEAFF. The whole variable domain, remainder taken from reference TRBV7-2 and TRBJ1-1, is GAGVSQSPSNKVTEKGKDVELRCDPISGHTALYWYRQSLGQGLEFLIYFQGNSAPDKSGLPSDRFSAERTGGSVSTLTIQRTQQEDSAVYLCASSPMDIRNTEAFFGQGTRLTVV.

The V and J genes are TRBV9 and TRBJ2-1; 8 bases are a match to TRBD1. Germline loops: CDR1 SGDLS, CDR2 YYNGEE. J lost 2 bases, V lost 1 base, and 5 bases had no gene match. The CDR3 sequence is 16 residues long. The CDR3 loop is CASSVNPQGAYNEQFF. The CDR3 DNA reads TGTGCCAGCAGCGTAAATCCACAGGGGGCCTACAATGAGCAGTTCTTC.

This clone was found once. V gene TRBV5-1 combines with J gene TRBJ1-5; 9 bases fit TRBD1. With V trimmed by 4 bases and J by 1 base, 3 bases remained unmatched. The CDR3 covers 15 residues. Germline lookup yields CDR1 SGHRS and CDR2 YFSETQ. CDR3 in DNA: TGCGCCAGCAGCCCCGGACAGGGGAGCAATCAGCCCCAGCATTTT. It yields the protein CASSPGQGSNQPQHF.

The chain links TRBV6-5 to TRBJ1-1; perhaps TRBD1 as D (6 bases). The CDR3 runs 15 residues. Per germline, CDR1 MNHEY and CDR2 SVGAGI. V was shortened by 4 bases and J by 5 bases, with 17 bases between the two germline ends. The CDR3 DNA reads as TGTGCCAGCAGTTCCCCGGGCAGGGGTAGAACTGAAGCTTTCTTT. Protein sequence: CASSSPGRGRTEAFF.

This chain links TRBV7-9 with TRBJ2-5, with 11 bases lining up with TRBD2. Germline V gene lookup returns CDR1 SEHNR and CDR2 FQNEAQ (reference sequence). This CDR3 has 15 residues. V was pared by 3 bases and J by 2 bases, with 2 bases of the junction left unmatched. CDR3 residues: CASSLGLAVQETQYF. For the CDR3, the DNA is TGTGCCAGCAGCTTGGGACTAGCGGTACAAGAGACCCAGTACTTC.

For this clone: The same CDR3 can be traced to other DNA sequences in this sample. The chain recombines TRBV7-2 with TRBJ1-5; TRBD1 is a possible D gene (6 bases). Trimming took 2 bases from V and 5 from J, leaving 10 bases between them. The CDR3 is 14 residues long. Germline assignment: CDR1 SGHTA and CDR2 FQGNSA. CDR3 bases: TGTGCCAGCAGCTTATTGGGGGCGGATCAGCCCCAGCATTTT. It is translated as CASSLLGADQPQHF.

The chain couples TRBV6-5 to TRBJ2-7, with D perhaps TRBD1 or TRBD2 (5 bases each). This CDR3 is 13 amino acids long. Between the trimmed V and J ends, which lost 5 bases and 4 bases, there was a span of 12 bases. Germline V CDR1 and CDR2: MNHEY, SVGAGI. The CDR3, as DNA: TGTGCCAGCAGTACTAGATGGGGGTACGAGCAGTACTTC. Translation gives CASSTRWGYEQYF.